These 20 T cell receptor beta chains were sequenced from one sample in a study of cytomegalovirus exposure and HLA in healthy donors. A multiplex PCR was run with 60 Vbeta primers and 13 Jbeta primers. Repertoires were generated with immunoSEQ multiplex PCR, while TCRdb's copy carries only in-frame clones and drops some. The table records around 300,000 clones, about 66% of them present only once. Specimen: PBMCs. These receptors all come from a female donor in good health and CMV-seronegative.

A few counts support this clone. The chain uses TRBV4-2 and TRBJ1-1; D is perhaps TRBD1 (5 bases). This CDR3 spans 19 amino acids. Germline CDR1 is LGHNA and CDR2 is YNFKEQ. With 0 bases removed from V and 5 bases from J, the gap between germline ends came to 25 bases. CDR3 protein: CASSQDFLGGVYWGTEAFF. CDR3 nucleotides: TGTGCCAGCAGCCAAGATTTTCTCGGAGGGGTGTATTGGGGAACTGAAGCTTTCTTT.

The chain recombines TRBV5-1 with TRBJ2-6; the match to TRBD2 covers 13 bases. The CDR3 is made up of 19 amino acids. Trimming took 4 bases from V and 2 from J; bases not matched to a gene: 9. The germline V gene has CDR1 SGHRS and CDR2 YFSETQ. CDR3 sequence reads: CASSNAQGLAGAGANVLTF. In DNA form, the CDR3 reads TGCGCCAGCAGCAACGCCCAAGGACTAGCGGGAGCTGGGGCCAACGTCCTGACTTTC. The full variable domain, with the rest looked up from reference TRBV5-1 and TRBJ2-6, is KAGVTQTPRYLIKTRGQQVTLSCSPISGHRSVSWYQQTPGQGLQFLFEYFSETQRNKGNFPGRFSGRQFSNSRSEMNVSTLELGDSALYLCASSNAQGLAGAGANVLTFGAGSRLTVL.

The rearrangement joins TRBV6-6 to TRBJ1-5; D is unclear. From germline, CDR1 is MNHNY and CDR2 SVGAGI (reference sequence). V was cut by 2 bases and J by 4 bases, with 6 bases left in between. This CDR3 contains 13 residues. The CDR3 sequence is CASSYIQNQPQHF. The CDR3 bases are TGTGCCAGCAGTTACATACAGAATCAGCCCCAGCATTTT.

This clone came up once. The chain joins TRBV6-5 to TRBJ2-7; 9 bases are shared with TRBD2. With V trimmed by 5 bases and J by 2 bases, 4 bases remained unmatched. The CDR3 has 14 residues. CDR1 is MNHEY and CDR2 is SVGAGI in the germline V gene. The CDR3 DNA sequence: TGTGCCAGCAGTGCCGGGACTAGCCCCTACGAGCAGTACTTC. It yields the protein CASSAGTSPYEQYF.

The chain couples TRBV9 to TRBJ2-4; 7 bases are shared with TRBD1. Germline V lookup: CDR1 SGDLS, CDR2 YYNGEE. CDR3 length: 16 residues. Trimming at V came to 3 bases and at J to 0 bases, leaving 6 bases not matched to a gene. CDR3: CASSARDSLAKNIQYF. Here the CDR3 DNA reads TGTGCCAGCAGCGCACGGGACAGCTTAGCCAAAAACATTCAGTACTTC.

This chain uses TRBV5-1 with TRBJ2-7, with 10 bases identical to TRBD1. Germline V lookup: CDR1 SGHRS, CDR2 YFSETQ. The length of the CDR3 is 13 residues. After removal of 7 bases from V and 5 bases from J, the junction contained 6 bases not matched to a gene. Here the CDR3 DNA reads TGCGCCAGCTTCAAGGACAGGGGGGACGAGCAGTACTTC. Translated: CASFKDRGDEQYF.

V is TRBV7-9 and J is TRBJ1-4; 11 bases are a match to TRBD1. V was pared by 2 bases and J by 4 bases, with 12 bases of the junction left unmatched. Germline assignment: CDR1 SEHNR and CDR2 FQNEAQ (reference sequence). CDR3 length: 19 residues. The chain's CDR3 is CASSLRRTGGNKGNEKLFF. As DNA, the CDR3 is TGTGCCAGCAGCTTACGACGGACAGGGGGCAATAAGGGTAATGAAAAACTGTTTTTT.

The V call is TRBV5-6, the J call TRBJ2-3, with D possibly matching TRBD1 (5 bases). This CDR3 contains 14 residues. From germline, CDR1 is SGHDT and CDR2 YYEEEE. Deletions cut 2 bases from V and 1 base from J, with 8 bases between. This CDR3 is CASSLPGRTDTQYF. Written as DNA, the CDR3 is TGTGCCAGCAGCTTACCAGGGCGCACAGATACGCAGTATTTT.

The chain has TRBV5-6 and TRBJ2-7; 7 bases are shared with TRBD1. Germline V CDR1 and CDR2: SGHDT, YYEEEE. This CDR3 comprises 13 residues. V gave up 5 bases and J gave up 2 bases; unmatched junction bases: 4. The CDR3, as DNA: TGTGCCAGCAGGGACAGGCCCCCCTACGAGCAGTACTTC. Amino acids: CASRDRPPYEQYF. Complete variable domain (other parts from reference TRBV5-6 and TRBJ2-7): DAGVTQSPTHLIKTRGQQVTLRCSPKSGHDTVSWYQQALGQGPQFIFQYYEEEERQRGNFPDRFSGHQFPNYSSELNVNALLLGDSALYLCASRDRPPYEQYFGPGTRLTVT.

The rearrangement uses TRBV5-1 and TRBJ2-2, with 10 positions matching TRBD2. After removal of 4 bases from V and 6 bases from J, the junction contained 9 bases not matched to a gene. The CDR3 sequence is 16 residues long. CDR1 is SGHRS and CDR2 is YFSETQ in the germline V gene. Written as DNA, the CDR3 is TGCGCCAGCAGCCAAACAGCGGGAGGGCCGGCCGGGGAGCTGTTTTTT. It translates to CASSQTAGGPAGELFF. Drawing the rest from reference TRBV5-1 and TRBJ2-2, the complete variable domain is KAGVTQTPRYLIKTRGQQVTLSCSPISGHRSVSWYQQTPGQGLQFLFEYFSETQRNKGNFPGRFSGRQFSNSRSEMNVSTLELGDSALYLCASSQTAGGPAGELFFGEGSRLTVL.

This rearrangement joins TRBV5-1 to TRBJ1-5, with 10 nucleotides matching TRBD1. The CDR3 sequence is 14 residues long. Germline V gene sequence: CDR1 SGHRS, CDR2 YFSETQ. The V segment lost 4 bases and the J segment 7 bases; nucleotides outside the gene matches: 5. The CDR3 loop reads CASSPTGGVQPQHF. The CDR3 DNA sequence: TGCGCCAGCAGCCCGACAGGGGGCGTACAGCCCCAGCATTTT.

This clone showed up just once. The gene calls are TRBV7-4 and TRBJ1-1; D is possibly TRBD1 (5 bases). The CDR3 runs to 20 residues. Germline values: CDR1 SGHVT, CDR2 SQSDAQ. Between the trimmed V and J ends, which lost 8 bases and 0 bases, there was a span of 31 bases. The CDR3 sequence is CASSNLTKTERFIMNTEAFF. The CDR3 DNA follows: TGTGCCAGCTCGAACCTCACCAAGACAGAGCGCTTTATAATGAACACTGAAGCTTTCTTT. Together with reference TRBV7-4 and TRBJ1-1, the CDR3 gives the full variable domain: GAGVSQSPRYKVAKRGRDVALRCDSISGHVTLYWYRQTLGQGSEVLTYSQSDAQRDKSGRPSGRFSAERPERSVSTLKIQRTEQGDSAVYLCASSNLTKTERFIMNTEAFFGQGTRLTVV.

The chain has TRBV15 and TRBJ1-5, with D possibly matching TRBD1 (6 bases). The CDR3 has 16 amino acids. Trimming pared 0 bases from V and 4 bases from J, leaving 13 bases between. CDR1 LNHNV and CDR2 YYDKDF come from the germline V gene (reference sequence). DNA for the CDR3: TGTGCCACCAGCAGAGATTTGAGGGGGGGAAATCAGCCCCAGCATTTT. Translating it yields CATSRDLRGGNQPQHF.

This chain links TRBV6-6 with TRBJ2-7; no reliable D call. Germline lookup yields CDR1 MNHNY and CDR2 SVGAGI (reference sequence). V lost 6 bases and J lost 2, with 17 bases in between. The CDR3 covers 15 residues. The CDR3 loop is CASRTKPEIPYEQYF. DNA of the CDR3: TGTGCCAGCAGAACGAAACCCGAGATCCCCTACGAGCAGTACTTC.

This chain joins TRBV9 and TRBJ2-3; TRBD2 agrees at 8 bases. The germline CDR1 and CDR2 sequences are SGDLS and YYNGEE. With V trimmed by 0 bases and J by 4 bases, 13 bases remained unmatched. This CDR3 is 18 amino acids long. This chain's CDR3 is CASSVDKRGEGLADTQYF. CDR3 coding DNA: TGTGCCAGCAGCGTAGATAAAAGGGGAGAGGGACTAGCAGATACGCAGTATTTT.

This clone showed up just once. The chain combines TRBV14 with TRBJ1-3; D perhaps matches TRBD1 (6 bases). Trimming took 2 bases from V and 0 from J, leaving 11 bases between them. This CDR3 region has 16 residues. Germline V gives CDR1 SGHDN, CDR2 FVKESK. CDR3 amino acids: CASSQPGDNSGNTIYF. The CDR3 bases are TGTGCCAGCAGCCAACCAGGGGACAACTCTGGAAACACCATATATTTT.

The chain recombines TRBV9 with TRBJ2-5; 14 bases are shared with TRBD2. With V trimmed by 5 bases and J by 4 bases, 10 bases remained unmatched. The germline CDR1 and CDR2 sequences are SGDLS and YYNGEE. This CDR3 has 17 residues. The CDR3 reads CASSGGTSGSRGETQYF. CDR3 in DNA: TGTGCCAGCAGTGGAGGGACTAGCGGGAGCAGGGGAGAGACCCAGTACTTC.

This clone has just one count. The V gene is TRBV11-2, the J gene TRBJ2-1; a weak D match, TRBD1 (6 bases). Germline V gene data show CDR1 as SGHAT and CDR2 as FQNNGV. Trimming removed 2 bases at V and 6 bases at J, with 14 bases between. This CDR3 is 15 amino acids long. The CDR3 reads CASSLQTGLGNEQFF. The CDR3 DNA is TGTGCCAGCAGCTTACAAACAGGGCTCGGCAATGAGCAGTTCTTC.

The DNA of the CDR3 is TGTGCCAGCAGCCTGGGGGCCTCTTTGGGCAATCAGCCCCAGCATTTT. Encoded protein: CASSLGASLGNQPQHF. V is TRBV5-8 and J is TRBJ1-5; weak D call: TRBD1 (6 bases). Between the trimmed V and J ends, which lost 4 bases and 2 bases, there was a span of 16 bases. The CDR3 has 16 amino acids. CDR1 and CDR2 from the germline V gene are SGHTS and YDEGEE.

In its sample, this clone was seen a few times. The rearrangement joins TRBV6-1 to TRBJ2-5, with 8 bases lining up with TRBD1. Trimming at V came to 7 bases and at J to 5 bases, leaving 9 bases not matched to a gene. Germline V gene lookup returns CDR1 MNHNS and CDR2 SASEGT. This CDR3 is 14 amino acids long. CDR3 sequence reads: CASTSDRVVETQYF. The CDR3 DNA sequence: TGTGCCAGCACTTCGGACAGGGTGGTGGAGACCCAGTACTTC.